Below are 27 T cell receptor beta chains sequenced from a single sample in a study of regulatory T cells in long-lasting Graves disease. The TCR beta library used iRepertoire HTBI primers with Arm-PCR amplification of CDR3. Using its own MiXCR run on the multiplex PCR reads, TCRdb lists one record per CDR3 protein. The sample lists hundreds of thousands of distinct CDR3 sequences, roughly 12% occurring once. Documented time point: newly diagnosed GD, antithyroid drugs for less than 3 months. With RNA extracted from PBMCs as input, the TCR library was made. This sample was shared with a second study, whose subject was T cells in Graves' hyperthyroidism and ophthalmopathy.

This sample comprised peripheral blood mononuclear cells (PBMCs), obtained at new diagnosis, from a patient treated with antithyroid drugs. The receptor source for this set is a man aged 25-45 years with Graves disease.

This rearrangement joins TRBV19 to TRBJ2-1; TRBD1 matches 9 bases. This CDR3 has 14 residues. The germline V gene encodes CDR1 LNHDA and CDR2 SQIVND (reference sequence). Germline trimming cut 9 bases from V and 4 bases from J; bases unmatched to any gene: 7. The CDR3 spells CARPPDRGYNEQFF. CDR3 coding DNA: TGTGCCAGACCCCCGGACAGGGGATACAATGAGCAGTTCTTC.

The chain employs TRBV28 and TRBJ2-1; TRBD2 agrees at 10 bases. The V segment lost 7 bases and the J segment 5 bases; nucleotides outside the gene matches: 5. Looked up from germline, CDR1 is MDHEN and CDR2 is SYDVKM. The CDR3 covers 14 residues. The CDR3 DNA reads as TGTGCCAGCAAAAGCGGGGGGGCCGACAATGAGCAGTTCTTC. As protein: CASKSGGADNEQFF.

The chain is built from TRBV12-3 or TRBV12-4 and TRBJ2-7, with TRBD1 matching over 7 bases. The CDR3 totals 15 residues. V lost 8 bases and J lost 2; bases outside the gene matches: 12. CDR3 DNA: TGTGCCAGCTCTTCAGCGGCCGGGACAGCCTACGAGCAGTACTTC. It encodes CASSSAAGTAYEQYF.

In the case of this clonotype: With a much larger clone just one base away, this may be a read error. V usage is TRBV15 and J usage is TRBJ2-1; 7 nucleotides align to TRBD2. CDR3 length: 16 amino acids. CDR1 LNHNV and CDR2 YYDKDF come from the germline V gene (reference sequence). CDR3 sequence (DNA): TGTGCCGCCAGCAGAGTTATTAGGGAGGGGACCAATGAGCAGTTCTTC. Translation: CAASRVIREGTNEQFF. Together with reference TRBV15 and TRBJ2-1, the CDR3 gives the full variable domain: DAMVIQNPRYQVTQFGKPVTLSCSQTLNHNVMYWYQQKSSQAPKLLFHYYDKDFNNEADTPDNFQSRRPNTSFCFLDIRSPGLGDTAMYLCAASRVIREGTNEQFFGPGTRLTVL.

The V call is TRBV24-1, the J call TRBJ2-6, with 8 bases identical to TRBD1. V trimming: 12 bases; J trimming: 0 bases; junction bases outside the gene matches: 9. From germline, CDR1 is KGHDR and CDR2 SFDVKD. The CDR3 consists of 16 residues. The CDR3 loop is CAASTGAYSGANVLTF. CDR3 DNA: TGTGCCGCCTCGACAGGGGCCTACTCTGGGGCCAACGTCCTGACTTTC.

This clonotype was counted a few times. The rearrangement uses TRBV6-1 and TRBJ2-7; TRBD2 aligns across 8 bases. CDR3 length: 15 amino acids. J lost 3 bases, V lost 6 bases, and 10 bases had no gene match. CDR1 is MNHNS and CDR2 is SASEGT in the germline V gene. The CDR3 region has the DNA TGTGCCAGCAGGATGGGGGCTAGCGGGCACTACGAGCAGTACTTC. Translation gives CASRMGASGHYEQYF.

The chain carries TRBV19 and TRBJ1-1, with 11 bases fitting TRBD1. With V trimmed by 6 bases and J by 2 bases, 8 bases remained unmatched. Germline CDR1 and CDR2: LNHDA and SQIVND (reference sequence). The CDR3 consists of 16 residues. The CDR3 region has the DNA TGTGCCAGTAGATGGGACAGGGGGACCAAAAACACTGAAGCTTTCTTT. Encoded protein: CASRWDRGTKNTEAFF. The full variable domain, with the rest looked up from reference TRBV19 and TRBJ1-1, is DGGITQSPKYLFRKEGQNVTLSCEQNLNHDAMYWYRQDPGQGLRLIYYSQIVNDFQKGDIAEGYSVSREKKESFPLTVTSAQKNPTAFYLCASRWDRGTKNTEAFFGQGTRLTVV.

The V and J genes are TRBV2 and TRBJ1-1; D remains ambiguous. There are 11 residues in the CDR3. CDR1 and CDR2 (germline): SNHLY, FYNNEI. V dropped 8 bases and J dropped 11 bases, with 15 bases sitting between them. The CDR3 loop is CASGWRAGAFF. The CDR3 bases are TGTGCCAGCGGTTGGAGGGCCGGGGCTTTCTTT. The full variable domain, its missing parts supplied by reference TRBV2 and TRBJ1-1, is EPEVTQTPSHQVTQMGQEVILRCVPISNHLYFYWYRQILGQKVEFLVSFYNNEISEKSEIFDDQFSVERPDGSNFTLKIRSTKLEDSAMYFCASGWRAGAFFGQGTRLTVV.

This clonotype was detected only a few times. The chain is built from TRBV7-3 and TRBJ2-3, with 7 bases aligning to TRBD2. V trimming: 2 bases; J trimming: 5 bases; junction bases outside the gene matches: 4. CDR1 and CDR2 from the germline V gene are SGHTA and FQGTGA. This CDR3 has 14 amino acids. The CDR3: CASSLGAGVDTQYF. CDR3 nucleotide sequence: TGTGCCAGCAGCTTAGGGGCGGGAGTAGATACGCAGTATTTT.

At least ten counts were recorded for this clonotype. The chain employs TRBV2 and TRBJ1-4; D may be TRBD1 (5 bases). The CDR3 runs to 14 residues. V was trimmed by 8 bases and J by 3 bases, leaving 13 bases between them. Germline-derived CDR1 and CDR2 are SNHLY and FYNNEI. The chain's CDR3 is CASDRRGSNEKLFF. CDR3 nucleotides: TGTGCCAGCGACCGCCGGGGCTCTAATGAAAAACTGTTTTTT.

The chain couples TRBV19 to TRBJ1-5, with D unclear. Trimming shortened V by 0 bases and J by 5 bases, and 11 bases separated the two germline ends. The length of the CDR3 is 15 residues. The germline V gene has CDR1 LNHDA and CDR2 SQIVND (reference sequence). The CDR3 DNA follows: TGTGCCAGTAGTATAGATCAAAGACGACATCAGCCCCAGCATTTT. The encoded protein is CASSIDQRRHQPQHF.

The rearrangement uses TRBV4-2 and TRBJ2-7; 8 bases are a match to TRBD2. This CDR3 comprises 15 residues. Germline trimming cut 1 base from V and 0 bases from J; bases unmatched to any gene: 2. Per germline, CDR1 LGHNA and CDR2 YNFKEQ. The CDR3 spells CASSQVLADSYEQYF. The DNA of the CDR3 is TGTGCCAGCAGCCAAGTACTAGCGGACTCCTACGAGCAGTACTTC.

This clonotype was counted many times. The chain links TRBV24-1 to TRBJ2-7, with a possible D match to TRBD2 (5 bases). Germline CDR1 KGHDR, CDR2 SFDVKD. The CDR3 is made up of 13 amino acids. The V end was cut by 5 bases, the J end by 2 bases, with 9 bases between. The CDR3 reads CATSGGSPYEQYF. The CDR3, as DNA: TGTGCCACCAGTGGAGGGAGCCCCTACGAGCAGTACTTC.

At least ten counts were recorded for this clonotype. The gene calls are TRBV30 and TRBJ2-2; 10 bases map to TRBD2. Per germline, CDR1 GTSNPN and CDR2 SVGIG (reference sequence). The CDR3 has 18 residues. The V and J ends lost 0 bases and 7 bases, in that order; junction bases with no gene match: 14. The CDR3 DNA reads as TGTGCCTGGAGTGTCCCGAGGACTAGCGGAGGCCGGCGCGGGGAGCTGTTTTTT. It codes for CAWSVPRTSGGRRGELFF.

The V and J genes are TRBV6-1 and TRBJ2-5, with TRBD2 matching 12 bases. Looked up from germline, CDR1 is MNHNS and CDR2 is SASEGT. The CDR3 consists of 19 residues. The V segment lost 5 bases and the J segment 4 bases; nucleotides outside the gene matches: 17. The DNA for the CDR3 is TGTGCCAGCAGTCAGACTAGCGGGAGTGCCGGGGACGGGGGAGAGACCCAGTACTTC. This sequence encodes CASSQTSGSAGDGGETQYF.

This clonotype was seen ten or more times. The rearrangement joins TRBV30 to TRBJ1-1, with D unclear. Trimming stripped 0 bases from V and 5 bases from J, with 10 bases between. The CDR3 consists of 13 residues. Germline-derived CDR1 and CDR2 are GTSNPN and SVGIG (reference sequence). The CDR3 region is CAWSVRRDTEAFF. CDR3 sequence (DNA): TGTGCCTGGAGTGTACGTAGAGATACTGAAGCTTTCTTT.

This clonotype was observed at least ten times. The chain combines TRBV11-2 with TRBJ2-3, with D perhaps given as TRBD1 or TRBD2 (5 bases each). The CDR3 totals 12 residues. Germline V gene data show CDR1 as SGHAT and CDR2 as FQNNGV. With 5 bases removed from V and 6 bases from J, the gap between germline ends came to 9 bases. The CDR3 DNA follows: TGTGCCAGCAGCCAAGAGGGGGATACGCAGTATTTT. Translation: CASSQEGDTQYF.

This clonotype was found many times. CDR3 residues: CSAPPVSGGNEQFF. The DNA for the CDR3 is TGCAGTGCCCCCCCCGTTTCAGGCGGCAATGAGCAGTTCTTC. V and J are TRBV20-1 and TRBJ2-1; no clear D. CDR1 and CDR2 (germline): DFQATT, SNEGSKA (reference sequence). V shed 6 bases and J shed 6 bases, with 18 bases lying between them. The CDR3 extends over 14 amino acids.

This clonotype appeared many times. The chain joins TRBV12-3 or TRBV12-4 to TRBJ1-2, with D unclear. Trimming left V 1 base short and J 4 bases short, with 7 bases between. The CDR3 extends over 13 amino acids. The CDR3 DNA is TGTGCCAGCAGTTTAGGCAGTCTCTATGGCTACACCTTC. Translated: CASSLGSLYGYTF.

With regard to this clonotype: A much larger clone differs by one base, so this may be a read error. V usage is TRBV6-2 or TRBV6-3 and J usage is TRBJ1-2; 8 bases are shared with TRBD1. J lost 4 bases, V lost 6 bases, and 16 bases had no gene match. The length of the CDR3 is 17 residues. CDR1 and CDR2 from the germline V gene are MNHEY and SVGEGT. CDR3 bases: TGTGCCAGCAGCGCCGGGACAGGTCGAAGAATGACCTATGGCTACACCTTC. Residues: CASSAGTGRRMTYGYTF.

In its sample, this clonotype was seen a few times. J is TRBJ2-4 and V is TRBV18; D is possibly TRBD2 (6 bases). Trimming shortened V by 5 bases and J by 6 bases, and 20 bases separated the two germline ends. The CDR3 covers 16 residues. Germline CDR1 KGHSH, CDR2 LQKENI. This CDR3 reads CASSSPLSAGRNIQYF. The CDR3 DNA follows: TGTGCCAGCTCATCCCCCCTCTCTGCGGGGAGAAACATTCAGTACTTC.

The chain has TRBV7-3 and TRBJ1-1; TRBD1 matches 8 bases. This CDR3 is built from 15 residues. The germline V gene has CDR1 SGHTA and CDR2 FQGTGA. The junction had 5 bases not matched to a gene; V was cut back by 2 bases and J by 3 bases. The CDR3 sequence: CASSLSGGADTEAFF. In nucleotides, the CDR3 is TGTGCCAGCAGCTTATCAGGGGGCGCGGACACTGAAGCTTTCTTT.

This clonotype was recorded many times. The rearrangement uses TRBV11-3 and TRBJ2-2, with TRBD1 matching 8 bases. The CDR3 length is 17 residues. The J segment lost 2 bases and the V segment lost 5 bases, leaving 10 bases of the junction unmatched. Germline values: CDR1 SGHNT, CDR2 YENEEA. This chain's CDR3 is CASSHPGTGDNTGELFF. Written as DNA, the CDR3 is TGTGCCAGCAGCCACCCGGGGACAGGCGACAACACCGGGGAGCTGTTTTTT.

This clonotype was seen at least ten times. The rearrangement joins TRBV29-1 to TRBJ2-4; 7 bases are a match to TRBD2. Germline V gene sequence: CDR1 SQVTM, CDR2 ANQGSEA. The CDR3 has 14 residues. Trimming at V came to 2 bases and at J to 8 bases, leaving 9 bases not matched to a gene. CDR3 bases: TGCAGCGTTGAAAAAGGCGGGAGAGGTGACATTCAGTACTTC. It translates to CSVEKGGRGDIQYF.

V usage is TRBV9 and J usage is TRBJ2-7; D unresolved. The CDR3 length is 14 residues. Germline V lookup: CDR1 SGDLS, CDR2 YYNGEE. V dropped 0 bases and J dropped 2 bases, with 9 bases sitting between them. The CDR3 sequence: CASSVGGPPYEQYF. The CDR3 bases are TGTGCCAGCAGCGTAGGAGGTCCCCCCTACGAGCAGTACTTC.

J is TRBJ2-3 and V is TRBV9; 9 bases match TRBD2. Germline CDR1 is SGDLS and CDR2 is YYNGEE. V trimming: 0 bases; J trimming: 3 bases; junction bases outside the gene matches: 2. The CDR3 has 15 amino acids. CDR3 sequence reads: CASSVEAGGTDTQYF. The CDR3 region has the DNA TGTGCCAGCAGCGTAGAGGCGGGAGGGACAGATACGCAGTATTTT.

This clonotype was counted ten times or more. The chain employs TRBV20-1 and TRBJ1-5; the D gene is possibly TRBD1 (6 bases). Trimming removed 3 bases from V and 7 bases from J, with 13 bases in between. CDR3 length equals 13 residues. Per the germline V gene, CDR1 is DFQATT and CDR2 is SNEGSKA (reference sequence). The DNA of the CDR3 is TGCAGTGCTAGCGAAGGGGGGGGACAGCCCCAGCATTTT. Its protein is CSASEGGGQPQHF.